This section outlines one TCR beta chain sequence together with its context. Its antigen is as yet unknown. Some clones are missing from TCRdb's copy, which holds only in-frame ones; the method was immunoSEQ multiplex PCR. Among approximately 49,000 clones listed, about 83% were seen once. Systemic immunosuppression or autoimmune disease history was grounds to exclude patients. V was trimmed by 1 base and J by 7 bases, leaving 4 bases between them. This CDR3 is 11 amino acids long. Germline V gene data show CDR1 as SNHLY and CDR2 as FYNNEI. The data belong to a study of OX40 agonist ivuxolimab in advanced cancers. Study as a whole: It was permissible to have had prior anti-PD-1, anti-PD-L1 or anti-CTLA-4 therapy, and around 40% had some. Findings and caveats of the study: Researchers did not establish what antigens the expanded peripheral T cells target. Both blood CD4+ and CD8+ T cells showed clonal growth by week 6 at 0.1 to 3.0 mg/kg.

Specimen: CD4+ or CD8+ T cells sorted from blood, collected in a trial of the OX40 agonist ivuxolimab. J is TRBJ1-1 and V is TRBV2, with no clear D. This sequence was found in an adult with an advanced solid tumor such as melanoma, head and neck, liver or kidney cancer. CDR3 nucleotide sequence: TGTGCCAGCAGTGAAGTCCTTGAAGCTTTCTTT. This encodes CASSEVLEAFF. Drawing the rest from reference TRBV2 and TRBJ1-1, the complete variable domain is EPEVTQTPSHQVTQMGQEVILRCVPISNHLYFYWYRQILGQKVEFLVSFYNNEISEKSEIFDDQFSVERPDGSNFTLKIRSTKLEDSAMYFCASSEVLEAFFGQGTRLTVV.